This T cell receptor beta chain derives from a study of T cells after yellow fever vaccination. Study-level findings and limits: Of the clonotypes, a small share occurred in both CD4 and CD8 compartments. Abundant contaminating clonotypes from the bulk population could appear in FACS-sorted repertoires. Among primary-vaccination clones, most reappeared after the booster, at about 95% for CD4 and more than 75% for CD8.

The 5'RACE template-switching step produced TCR cDNA and added a universal primer site and UMIs. One entry per CDR3 protein results from TCRdb running MiXCR on the 5' RACE reads. The sample lists approximately 550,000 distinct CDR3 sequences; roughly 19% were seen once. Germline V CDR1 and CDR2: LNHDA, SQIVND (reference sequence). This CDR3 has 14 residues. V was pared by 5 bases and J by 10 bases, with 6 bases of the junction left unmatched. Details on this clonotype: Its matching antigen is unknown.

Sequenced material: PBMCs, taken 15 days after the yellow fever booster vaccination. This receptor was taken from a man aged 25 to 40 who received the YFV17D yellow fever vaccine. The rearrangement links TRBV19 to TRBJ2-1; 12 bases match TRBD2. The CDR3 is CASSLRTSGTEQFF. The CDR3 nucleotides read TGTGCCAGTAGTTTGAGGACTAGCGGGACGGAGCAGTTCTTC.